The rows below give T cell receptor beta chains drawn from one sample of a study of regulatory T cells in long-lasting Graves disease. TCRdb used MiXCR to reprocess the multiplex PCR reads, holding one entry per CDR3 protein. The profile shows 350,000 to 400,000 distinct CDR3 sequences, around 15% of them singletons. The specimen was peripheral blood mononuclear cells (PBMCs), collected at new diagnosis, from a patient treated with antithyroid drugs. The receptors were gathered from a female donor with Graves disease. CDR3s include the opening cysteine and the closing phenylalanine or tryptophan. Fields, in order: D gene, clone size, CDR3 length, J gene, V gene, CDR3 protein, CDR3 DNA. A D gene is named only where the DNA matches it firmly. Clone size, where shown, is once, few, many, or a class for clones that have expanded.

d_gene: TRBD2
abundance: -
len: 21
j_gene: TRBJ2-2
v_gene: TRBV9
CDR3aa: CASSVARGTSDKTLRTGELFF
CDR3nt: TGTGCCAGCAGCGTAGCTAGGGGGACTAGCGATAAAACCCTACGGACCGGGGAGCTGTTTTTT

d_gene: TRBD2
abundance: -
len: 15
j_gene: TRBJ2-1
v_gene: TRBV11-1
CDR3aa: CASSKSSGLALEQFF
CDR3nt: TGTGCCAGCAGCAAAAGTTCGGGACTAGCCTTGGAGCAGTTCTTC

d_gene: TRBD1
abundance: few
len: 13
j_gene: TRBJ2-7
v_gene: TRBV5-1
CDR3aa: CASRRQGGHEQYF
CDR3nt: TGCGCCAGCCGACGACAGGGGGGGCACGAGCAGTACTTC

d_gene: -
abundance: many
len: 13
j_gene: TRBJ2-5
v_gene: TRBV12-3/TRBV12-4
CDR3aa: CASSLVLKETQYF
CDR3nt: TGTGCCAGCAGCTTAGTCTTAAAAGAGACCCAGTACTTC

d_gene: TRBD2
abundance: -
len: 16
j_gene: TRBJ2-1
v_gene: TRBV7-9
CDR3aa: CASSLAGASGYNEQFF
CDR3nt: TGTGCCAGCAGCTTAGCCGGTGCTAGCGGGTACAATGAGCAGTTCTTC

d_gene: TRBD1
abundance: -
len: 16
j_gene: TRBJ2-7
v_gene: TRBV6-5
CDR3aa: CASSYPGQGFPYEQYF
CDR3nt: TGTGCCAGCAGTTACCCCGGACAGGGGTTTCCATACGAGCAGTACTTC

d_gene: TRBD1
abundance: many
len: 15
j_gene: TRBJ2-3
v_gene: TRBV4-3
CDR3aa: CASSSRDRVTDTQYF
CDR3nt: TGCGCCAGCAGCTCCCGGGACAGGGTTACAGATACGCAGTATTTT

d_gene: TRBD1
abundance: many
len: 16
j_gene: TRBJ2-1
v_gene: TRBV7-9
CDR3aa: CASSSPGTGDYNEQFF
CDR3nt: TGTGCCAGCAGCTCCCCCGGGACAGGAGACTACAATGAGCAGTTCTTC

d_gene: TRBD2
abundance: few
len: 16
j_gene: TRBJ2-1
v_gene: TRBV4-1
CDR3aa: CASSRGLAGVYNEQFF
CDR3nt: TGCGCCAGCAGCCGAGGACTAGCGGGAGTTTACAATGAGCAGTTCTTC

d_gene: -
abundance: -
len: 16
j_gene: TRBJ2-3
v_gene: TRBV7-2
CDR3aa: CASSLGYQVVADTQYF
CDR3nt: TGTGCCAGCAGCTTGGGTTATCAGGTCGTAGCAGATACGCAGTATTTT

d_gene: TRBD2
abundance: -
len: 18
j_gene: TRBJ2-5
v_gene: TRBV3-1
CDR3aa: CASSQVFPTAGFQETQYF
CDR3nt: TGTGCCAGCAGCCAAGTTTTCCCGACAGCGGGATTCCAAGAGACCCAGTACTTC

d_gene: -
abundance: few
len: 17
j_gene: TRBJ1-1
v_gene: TRBV3-1
CDR3aa: CASSLPGLPSLRTEAFF
CDR3nt: TGTGCCAGCAGCCTACCCGGGCTCCCCTCTTTGCGCACTGAAGCTTTCTTT

d_gene: TRBD1
abundance: -
len: 16
j_gene: TRBJ1-1
v_gene: TRBV28
CDR3aa: CASSILDRTLNTEAFF
CDR3nt: TGTGCCAGCAGTATCTTGGACAGGACTTTGAACACTGAAGCTTTCTTT

d_gene: -
abundance: many
len: 15
j_gene: TRBJ1-5
v_gene: TRBV4-1
CDR3aa: CASSQDRQPNQPQHF
CDR3nt: TGCGCCAGCAGCCAAGACCGACAGCCGAATCAGCCCCAGCATTTT

d_gene: TRBD1
abundance: many
len: 16
j_gene: TRBJ2-1
v_gene: TRBV13
CDR3aa: CASSLVGTGRHNEQFF
CDR3nt: TGTGCCAGCAGCTTAGTCGGGACAGGTAGACACAATGAGCAGTTCTTC

d_gene: -
abundance: -
len: 15
j_gene: TRBJ2-1
v_gene: TRBV20-1
CDR3aa: CSARPSGASYNEQFF
CDR3nt: TGCAGTGCTAGACCGTCCGGGGCCTCCTACAATGAGCAGTTCTTC

d_gene: TRBD2
abundance: many
len: 13
j_gene: TRBJ2-1
v_gene: TRBV20-1
CDR3aa: CSARLAGGAEQFF
CDR3nt: TGCAGTGCTAGACTAGCGGGGGGGGCGGAGCAGTTCTTC

d_gene: TRBD2
abundance: many
len: 18
j_gene: TRBJ2-1
v_gene: TRBV7-2
CDR3aa: CASSAGGSGRGTYNEQFF
CDR3nt: TGTGCCAGCAGCGCCGGGGGGAGCGGGCGCGGAACCTACAATGAGCAGTTCTTC

d_gene: TRBD2
abundance: many
len: 16
j_gene: TRBJ2-5
v_gene: TRBV10-3
CDR3aa: CAISSSTSGREETQYF
CDR3nt: TGTGCCATCAGCTCCTCCACTAGCGGGAGGGAGGAGACCCAGTACTTC

d_gene: -
abundance: many
len: 14
j_gene: TRBJ1-5
v_gene: TRBV6-5
CDR3aa: CASSSGIGNQPQHF
CDR3nt: TGTGCCAGCAGTTCAGGAATAGGGAATCAGCCCCAGCATTTT

d_gene: -
abundance: many
len: 15
j_gene: TRBJ2-1
v_gene: TRBV3-1
CDR3aa: CASSHVSERYNEQFF
CDR3nt: TGTGCCAGCAGCCATGTAAGCGAACGCTACAATGAGCAGTTCTTC

d_gene: -
abundance: many
len: 14
j_gene: TRBJ2-1
v_gene: TRBV6-1
CDR3aa: CASSDRDPYNEQFF
CDR3nt: TGTGCCAGCAGTGACAGGGACCCCTACAATGAGCAGTTCTTC

d_gene: -
abundance: -
len: 16
j_gene: TRBJ1-1
v_gene: TRBV5-5
CDR3aa: CASSPDRGLGGTEAFF
CDR3nt: TGTGCCAGCAGCCCCGACCGGGGGCTGGGAGGTACTGAAGCTTTCTTT

d_gene: TRBD1
abundance: many
len: 15
j_gene: TRBJ1-5
v_gene: TRBV5-1
CDR3aa: CASSLGTGGDQPQHF
CDR3nt: TGTGCCAGCAGCCTCGGGACAGGGGGGGACCAGCCCCAGCATTTT

d_gene: -
abundance: -
len: 16
j_gene: TRBJ1-5
v_gene: TRBV28
CDR3aa: CASSLETPAGNQPQHF
CDR3nt: TGTGCCAGCAGTTTGGAGACTCCAGCTGGCAATCAGCCCCAGCATTTT

d_gene: -
abundance: many
len: 14
j_gene: TRBJ2-2
v_gene: TRBV2
CDR3aa: CASSVDGGPGELFF
CDR3nt: TGTGCCAGCAGCGTTGACGGGGGTCCCGGGGAGCTGTTTTTT

d_gene: -
abundance: -
len: 14
j_gene: TRBJ1-1
v_gene: TRBV12-3/TRBV12-4
CDR3aa: CASTPRAQNTEAFF
CDR3nt: TGTGCCAGCACCCCAAGGGCCCAGAACACTGAAGCTTTCTTT

d_gene: -
abundance: few
len: 16
j_gene: TRBJ1-3
v_gene: TRBV4-2
CDR3aa: CASSQDPSGSGNTIYF
CDR3nt: TGTGCCAGCAGCCAAGATCCATCCGGGTCTGGAAACACCATATATTTT

d_gene: -
abundance: many
len: 12
j_gene: TRBJ2-7
v_gene: TRBV7-2
CDR3aa: CASSLLYYEQYF
CDR3nt: TGTGCCAGCAGCTTACTTTACTACGAGCAGTACTTC

d_gene: TRBD1
abundance: many
len: 15
j_gene: TRBJ2-7
v_gene: TRBV7-9
CDR3aa: CASSGRQGFAYEQYF
CDR3nt: TGTGCCAGCAGCGGCCGACAGGGGTTTGCCTACGAGCAGTACTTC

d_gene: -
abundance: many
len: 13
j_gene: TRBJ1-1
v_gene: TRBV9
CDR3aa: CASSVGVGGEAFF
CDR3nt: TGTGCCAGCAGCGTAGGGGTAGGAGGTGAAGCTTTCTTT

d_gene: -
abundance: many
len: 15
j_gene: TRBJ2-7
v_gene: TRBV11-2
CDR3aa: CASSLVARGAREQYF
CDR3nt: TGTGCCAGCAGCTTAGTTGCCAGGGGGGCGCGGGAGCAGTACTTC

d_gene: -
abundance: many
len: 14
j_gene: TRBJ2-2
v_gene: TRBV20-1
CDR3aa: CSARRGRGTGELFF
CDR3nt: TGCAGTGCCAGAAGGGGACGGGGCACCGGGGAGCTGTTTTTT

d_gene: TRBD1
abundance: many
len: 14
j_gene: TRBJ1-1
v_gene: TRBV29-1
CDR3aa: CSVLSGGHDTEAFF
CDR3nt: TGCAGCGTACTCTCAGGGGGCCATGACACTGAAGCTTTCTTT

d_gene: -
abundance: -
len: 14
j_gene: TRBJ1-2
v_gene: TRBV7-9
CDR3aa: CASSSLPGIYGYTF
CDR3nt: TGTGCCAGCAGCTCCCTACCGGGCATCTATGGCTACACCTTC

d_gene: -
abundance: many
len: 16
j_gene: TRBJ2-1
v_gene: TRBV7-9
CDR3aa: CASSSEAIQTYNEQFF
CDR3nt: TGTGCCAGCAGTTCGGAAGCTATCCAGACCTACAATGAGCAGTTCTTC

d_gene: TRBD2
abundance: few
len: 17
j_gene: TRBJ2-1
v_gene: TRBV6-5
CDR3aa: CASSYSIGSGSVNEQFF
CDR3nt: TGTGCCAGCAGTTACTCGATTGGGAGCGGGAGTGTCAATGAGCAGTTCTTC

d_gene: -
abundance: many
len: 13
j_gene: TRBJ2-2
v_gene: TRBV11-2
CDR3aa: CASSLDMVGELFF
CDR3nt: TGTGCCAGCAGCTTAGATATGGTCGGGGAGCTGTTTTTT

d_gene: -
abundance: -
len: 14
j_gene: TRBJ2-2
v_gene: TRBV6-1
CDR3aa: CASSPGGSPGELFF
CDR3nt: TGTGCCAGCAGCCCAGGGGGGAGCCCCGGGGAGCTGTTTTTT

d_gene: -
abundance: -
len: 18
j_gene: TRBJ2-7
v_gene: TRBV4-3
CDR3aa: CASSQDQGGDPEADEQYF
CDR3nt: TGCGCCAGCAGCCAAGATCAAGGCGGGGACCCAGAGGCTGACGAGCAGTACTTC

d_gene: TRBD1
abundance: -
len: 13
j_gene: TRBJ2-7
v_gene: TRBV29-1
CDR3aa: CSVASGQGNEQYF
CDR3nt: TGCAGCGTCGCTTCCGGACAGGGCAACGAGCAGTACTTC

d_gene: -
abundance: many
len: 15
j_gene: TRBJ1-1
v_gene: TRBV4-1
CDR3aa: CASSQGATLNTEAFF
CDR3nt: TGCGCCAGCAGCCAAGGGGCGACATTGAACACTGAAGCTTTCTTT

d_gene: -
abundance: many
len: 14
j_gene: TRBJ1-3
v_gene: TRBV29-1
CDR3aa: CSVSTGTDGNTIYF
CDR3nt: TGCAGCGTCAGTACCGGGACGGACGGAAACACCATATATTTT

d_gene: TRBD2
abundance: -
len: 15
j_gene: TRBJ2-5
v_gene: TRBV9
CDR3aa: CASSGGAGGKETQYF
CDR3nt: TGTGCCAGCAGCGGGGGAGCGGGAGGGAAGGAGACCCAGTACTTC

d_gene: -
abundance: once
len: 14
j_gene: TRBJ2-7
v_gene: TRBV3-1
CDR3aa: CASSQERSSYEQYF
CDR3nt: TGTGCCAGCAGCCAAGAGAGATCCTCCTACGAGCAGTACTTC

d_gene: -
abundance: -
len: 14
j_gene: TRBJ1-2
v_gene: TRBV12-3/TRBV12-4
CDR3aa: CASSYPVGGNGYTF
CDR3nt: TGTGCCAGCAGTTATCCCGTGGGGGGAAATGGCTACACCTTC

d_gene: TRBD1
abundance: many
len: 17
j_gene: TRBJ1-1
v_gene: TRBV4-1
CDR3aa: CASSHPRYRDRASPAFF
CDR3nt: TGCGCCAGCAGCCATCCGCGCTACCGGGACAGGGCCTCTCCAGCTTTCTTT

d_gene: TRBD2
abundance: -
len: 15
j_gene: TRBJ2-3
v_gene: TRBV7-8
CDR3aa: CASSLTSGNADTQYF
CDR3nt: TGTGCCAGCAGCTTGACTAGCGGGAACGCAGATACGCAGTATTTT

d_gene: TRBD1
abundance: many
len: 14
j_gene: TRBJ1-5
v_gene: TRBV7-2
CDR3aa: CASSPRDSAQPQHF
CDR3nt: TGTGCCAGCAGCCCCCGGGACAGTGCTCAGCCCCAGCATTTT

d_gene: -
abundance: -
len: 14
j_gene: TRBJ1-1
v_gene: TRBV30
CDR3aa: CAWSYGGPGTEAFF
CDR3nt: TGTGCCTGGAGTTACGGGGGGCCGGGCACTGAAGCTTTCTTT

d_gene: -
abundance: -
len: 16
j_gene: TRBJ1-5
v_gene: TRBV12-3/TRBV12-4
CDR3aa: CASSRVGGLSNQPQHF
CDR3nt: TGTGCCAGCAGCCGTGTAGGAGGACTAAGCAATCAGCCCCAGCATTTT

d_gene: -
abundance: -
len: 14
j_gene: TRBJ2-5
v_gene: TRBV6-1
CDR3aa: CASRPGGGQETQYF
CDR3nt: TGTGCCAGCAGGCCCGGGGGCGGTCAAGAGACCCAGTACTTC

d_gene: -
abundance: many
len: 15
j_gene: TRBJ1-5
v_gene: TRBV12-3/TRBV12-4
CDR3aa: CASSLDRDGEQPQHF
CDR3nt: TGTGCCAGCAGTTTAGACCGGGACGGTGAACAGCCCCAGCATTTT

d_gene: -
abundance: few
len: 14
j_gene: TRBJ1-1
v_gene: TRBV2
CDR3aa: CASSPPQGITEAFF
CDR3nt: TGTGCCAGCAGTCCTCCCCAGGGGATCACTGAAGCTTTCTTT